This T cell receptor (beta chain) was obtained from a study of T cells after yellow fever vaccination. TCRdb analysed the 5' RACE reads with MiXCR anew, one entry per CDR3 protein. This sample has some 550,000 distinct CDR3 sequences, with 15% to 20% found just once. There are 15 residues in the CDR3. V dropped 0 bases and J dropped 4 bases, with 11 bases sitting between them. In germline, CDR1 is SGHRS, CDR2 YFSETQ. In its sample, this clonotype was seen a few times. The genes are TRBV5-1 and TRBJ2-1, with a weak D call TRBD2 (6 bases). This receptor was taken from a man under 40 who received the YFV17D yellow fever vaccine. Here the sequenced sample was PBMCs, taken 15 days after the yellow fever booster vaccination. For the CDR3, the DNA is TGCGCCAGCAGCTTGGAGCGGGCCACATACAATGAGCAGTTCTTC. Residues: CASSLERATYNEQFF. Full variable domain (missing parts from reference TRBV5-1 and TRBJ2-1): KAGVTQTPRYLIKTRGQQVTLSCSPISGHRSVSWYQQTPGQGLQFLFEYFSETQRNKGNFPGRFSGRQFSNSRSEMNVSTLELGDSALYLCASSLERATYNEQFFGPGTRLTVL.